This T cell receptor (beta chain) was identified during a study of shared clonotypes between healthy human individuals. Study in general: There were three CD4 naive, three CD4 memory, two CD8 naive and one CD8 memory plates per donor.

This table comes from immunoSEQ multiplex PCR, and its TCRdb copy is limited to in-frame clones, with some not included. The table has over a million clones, 95% to 97% seen once. Points on this clone: The antigen is not known.

V shed 5 bases and J 4 bases; nucleotides not matched to a gene: 8. The CDR3 runs 15 residues. Germline CDR1 SEHNR, CDR2 FQNEAQ (reference sequence). Study results and caveats: Richness estimates generally favored naive over memory subsets. Clonotype sharing among donors was expected to depend on sequencing depth.

Donation came from healthy HIV-negative adults that had no recent acute infections or vaccinations. What was sequenced was naive CD4+ T cells sorted from blood. The sample's subset: CD45RA+ positively selected. V gene TRBV7-9 combines with J gene TRBJ2-5, with 9 bases fitting TRBD2. This TCR was recovered from a man younger than 40 in good health. CDR3 amino acids: CASSPIAGGLETQYF. The CDR3 DNA reads as TGTGCCAGCAGCCCTATCGCGGGAGGGCTAGAGACCCAGTACTTC. Together with reference TRBV7-9 and TRBJ2-5, the CDR3 gives the full variable domain: DTGVSQNPRHKITKRGQNVTFRCDPISEHNRLYWYRQTLGQGPEFLTYFQNEAQLEKSRLLSDRFSAERPKGSFSTLEIQRTEQGDSAMYLCASSPIAGGLETQYFGPGTRLLVL.